This T cell receptor (beta chain) was identified during a study of human T cells and chemical hapten exposure. Study results and caveats: In comparison with controls, expanded TCRs gave rise to a significantly larger number of large CDR3 similarity clusters.

Turning to this clonotype: What it recognizes is unknown.

Time point in this sample: pre-sensitization, week 0. Treatment of the sample: therapeutic diphenylcyclopropenone sensitization with weekly scalp DPC. Donation of samples came from alopecia patients who were 18 to 70 years old and suitable for DPC. Someone pulled total RNA out of unfractionated whole blood. The CDR3 runs to 15 residues. Trimming cost V 5 bases and J 0 bases, with 14 bases left between them. Germline V gives CDR1 SGHVS, CDR2 FNYEAQ. Individual cDNA molecules each carried unique molecular identifiers attached by the library. MiXCR, applied by TCRdb to the RACE reads, yields one record per CDR3 protein. Of fewer than 150,000 distinct CDR3 sequences listed, roughly 13% were seen once; the top ten hold 2.5% to 3.5%.

This clonotype was obtained from a young woman with alopecia areata. Some clones in this sample may be carry-over from other donors' samples. The genes are TRBV7-6 and TRBJ2-7; D may be TRBD1 or TRBD2 (5 bases each). The source material was whole blood, sampled in connection with sensitization to the hapten diphenylcyclopropenone (DPC). The CDR3 loop reads CASSLGTESSYEQYF. CDR3 bases: TGTGCCAGCAGCCTCGGGACCGAGAGCTCCTACGAGCAGTACTTC.